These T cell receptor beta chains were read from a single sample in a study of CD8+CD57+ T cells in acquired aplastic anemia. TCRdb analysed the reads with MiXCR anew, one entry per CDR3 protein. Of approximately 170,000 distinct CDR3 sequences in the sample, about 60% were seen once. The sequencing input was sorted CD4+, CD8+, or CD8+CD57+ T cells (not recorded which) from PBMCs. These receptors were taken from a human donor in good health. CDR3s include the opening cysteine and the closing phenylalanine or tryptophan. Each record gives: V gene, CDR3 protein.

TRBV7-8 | CASQLAAPTGEQYF
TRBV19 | CAIRGSGNTIYF
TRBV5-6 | CASSWGGGNEQYF
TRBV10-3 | CAISDRAEQFF
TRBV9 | CASSPRTPDYGYTF
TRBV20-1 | CSARTGPYERYF
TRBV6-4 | CASSDSGESEAFF
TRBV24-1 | CATSVFEEQFF
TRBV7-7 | CASSLDPGAQETQYF
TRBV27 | CASSQGRRSYEQYF
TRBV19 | CASSPQGWTQHF
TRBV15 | CATSRDWQGVFNEQFF
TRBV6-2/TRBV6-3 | CASTKGRTGPTYGYTF
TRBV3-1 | CASSLTSGDSDTF
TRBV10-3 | CAISVGQGRTEANVLTF
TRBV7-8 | CASSFGQSLLYEQYF
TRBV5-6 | CASSLGTSFSNEQFF
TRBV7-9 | CASWDGENTDTQYF
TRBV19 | CASSLQGEGTEAFF
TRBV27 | CASSLGSGSEQFF
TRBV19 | CATKDRAEEQFF
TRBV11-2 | CASREGTSPLHF
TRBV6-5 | CASSQGLGVETQYF
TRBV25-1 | CASSDGNLPYGYTF
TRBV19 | CASSTTGGVYEQYF
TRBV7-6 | CASSFEGKNEQFF
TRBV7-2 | CASSRASSQETQYF
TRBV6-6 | CASSYSRPPTGANTGELFF
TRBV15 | CATKDRLGFHNEQFF